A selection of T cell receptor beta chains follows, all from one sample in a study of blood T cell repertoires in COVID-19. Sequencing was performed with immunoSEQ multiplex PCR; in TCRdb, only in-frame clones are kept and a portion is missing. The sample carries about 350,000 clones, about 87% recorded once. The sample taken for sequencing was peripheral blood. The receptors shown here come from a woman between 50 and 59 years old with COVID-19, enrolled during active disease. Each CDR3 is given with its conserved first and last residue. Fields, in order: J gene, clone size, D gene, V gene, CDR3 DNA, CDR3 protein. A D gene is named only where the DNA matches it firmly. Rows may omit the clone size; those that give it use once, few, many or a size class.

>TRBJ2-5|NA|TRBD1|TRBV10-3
TGTGCCATCAGACCGGGACAGTCAGAGACCCAGTACTTC
CAIRPGQSETQYF
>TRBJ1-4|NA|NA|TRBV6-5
TGTGCCAGCAGCAGGGGAGCGGTTCTTGAAAAACTGTTTTTT
CASSRGAVLEKLFF
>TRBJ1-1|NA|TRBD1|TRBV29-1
TGCAGCGTTGGAACAGGGGTGAACACTGAAGCTTTCTTT
CSVGTGVNTEAFF
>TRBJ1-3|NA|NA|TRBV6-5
TGTGCCAGCAGAGATAGGACGGGGGACACCATATATTTT
CASRDRTGDTIYF
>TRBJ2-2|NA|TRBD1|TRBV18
TGTGCCAGCTCACGCGACGTTCCGGGACAGCACCTTTCCACCGGGGAGCTGTTTTTT
CASSRDVPGQHLSTGELFF
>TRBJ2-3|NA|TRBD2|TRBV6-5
TGTGCCAGCAGACCGACTAGCCTAGCAGATACGCAGTATTTT
CASRPTSLADTQYF
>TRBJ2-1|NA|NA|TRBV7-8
TGTGCCAGCAGCTTAGGGCCGGGTAGAAAGTACAATGAGCAGTTCTTC
CASSLGPGRKYNEQFF
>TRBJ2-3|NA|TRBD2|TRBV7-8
TGTGCCAGCAGCCCAGGGACTAGCGGGAGTCAAACAGATACGCAGTATTTT
CASSPGTSGSQTDTQYF
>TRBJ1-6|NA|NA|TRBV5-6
TGTGCCAGCAGCTACCCAGGAAATTCACCCCTCCACTTT
CASSYPGNSPLHF
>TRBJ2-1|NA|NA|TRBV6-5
TGTGCCAGCAGGCCCCAGGCACACTACAATGAGCAGTTCTTC
CASRPQAHYNEQFF
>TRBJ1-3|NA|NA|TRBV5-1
TGCGCCAGCAGCTTGGGGACTAGCTCTGGAAACACCATATATTTT
CASSLGTSSGNTIYF
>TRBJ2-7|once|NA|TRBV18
TGTGCCAGCTCACCACCCAACAGGGAAGACGAGCAGTACTTC
CASSPPNREDEQYF
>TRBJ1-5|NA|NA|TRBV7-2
TGTGCCAGCAGCTTGAGGGTCGATCAGCCCCAGCATTTT
CASSLRVDQPQHF
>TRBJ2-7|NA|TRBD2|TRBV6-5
TGTGCCAGCAGTTACTCGCCTAGCGGCAGCTCCTACGAGCAGTACTTC
CASSYSPSGSSYEQYF
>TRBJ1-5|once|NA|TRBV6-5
TGTGCCATCCTTCCAGGGCTTCGCCAGCCCCAGCATTTT
CAILPGLRQPQHF
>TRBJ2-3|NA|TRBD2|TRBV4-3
TGCGCCAGCAGCCAAGTGGGAACTAGCGCAGATACGCAGTATTTT
CASSQVGTSADTQYF
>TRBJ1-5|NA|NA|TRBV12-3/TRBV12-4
TGTGCCAGCAGTTTTCAGGGAAATCAGCCCCAGCATTTT
CASSFQGNQPQHF
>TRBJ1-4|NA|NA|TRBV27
TGTGCCAGCAGCCCCTGGCCGGCAGCGGGGAATGACAAACTGTTTTTT
CASSPWPAAGNDKLFF
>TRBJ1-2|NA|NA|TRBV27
TGTGCCAGCATGGCGGAGGACTATGGCTACACCTTC
CASMAEDYGYTF
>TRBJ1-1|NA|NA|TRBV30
TGTGCCTGGAGGAGAACAGGGTTGAACACTGAAGCTTTCTTT
CAWRRTGLNTEAFF
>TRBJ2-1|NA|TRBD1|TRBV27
TGTGCCAGCAGCCCCGCCGGACAGGGGAGGAGTAATGAGCAGTTCTTC
CASSPAGQGRSNEQFF
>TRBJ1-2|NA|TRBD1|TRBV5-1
TGCGCCAGCAGCTTGGCTGGGACAGGGCTCTCTGGGGGCTACACCTTC
CASSLAGTGLSGGYTF
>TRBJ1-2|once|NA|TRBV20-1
TGCAGTGCGAGGCAGGGGTATGGCTACACCTTC
CSARQGYGYTF
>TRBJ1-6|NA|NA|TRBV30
TGTGCCTGGACCGAAACAGCCTATAATTCACCCCTCCACTTT
CAWTETAYNSPLHF
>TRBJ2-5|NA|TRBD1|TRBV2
TGTGCCAGCAGTGAAGGGAAAACAGGGGGAGAGACCCAGTACTTC
CASSEGKTGGETQYF
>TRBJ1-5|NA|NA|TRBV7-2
TGTGCCAGCAGCCCTAATTATAGCAATCAGCCCCAGCATTTT
CASSPNYSNQPQHF
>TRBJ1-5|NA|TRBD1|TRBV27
TGTGCCAGCAGTCCGACAGGGGGAAATCAGCCCCAGCATTTT
CASSPTGGNQPQHF
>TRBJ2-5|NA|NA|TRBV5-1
TGCGCCAGCAGCTCGCGGGGCAACCAAGAGACCCAGTACTTC
CASSSRGNQETQYF
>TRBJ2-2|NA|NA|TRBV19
TGTGCCAGTAGTATCCGCACCGGGGAGCTGTTTTTT
CASSIRTGELFF
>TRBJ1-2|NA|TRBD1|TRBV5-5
TGTGCCAGCAGCTTGGTGGCTCGGGACAGGGGGGACTATGGCTACACCTTC
CASSLVARDRGDYGYTF
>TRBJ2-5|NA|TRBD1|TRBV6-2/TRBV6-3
TGTGCCAGCAGTTGGACAGGGAATTTAGAGACCCAGTACTTC
CASSWTGNLETQYF
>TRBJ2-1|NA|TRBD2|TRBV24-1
TGTGCCACCGGAGGGACAGAAGGACTAGCGGGAGTGAGTGAGCAGTTCTTC
CATGGTEGLAGVSEQFF
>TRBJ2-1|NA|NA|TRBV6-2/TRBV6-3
TGTGCCAGCAGTACTTGGCGGGTTTACAATGAGCAGTTCTTC
CASSTWRVYNEQFF